The 18 T cell receptor beta chains below were found in one sample sequenced in a study of lymphopenia after photon versus proton radiotherapy. The data were produced by immunoSEQ multiplex PCR, yet TCRdb's version contains in-frame clones alone and is incomplete. The data hold some 30,000 clones, with 75% to 90% observed a single time. Here the sequenced sample was peripheral blood, taken from a patient treated with proton-based radiotherapy. The receptors come from a woman aged 70 to 79 with pancreatic cancer.

The genes are TRBV12-1 and TRBJ2-3. TRBV12-1 is assigned pseudogene status. The CDR3 length is 16 residues. The CDR3 DNA follows: TGTGCCAGCAGCTTTGCGGGGTTCGCACACACAGATACGCAGTATTTT. This encodes CASSFAGFAHTDTQYF.

By sample fraction, this clone is medium-sized. This chain uses TRBV29-1 with TRBJ2-3; D may be TRBD2 (6 bases). The germline CDR1 and CDR2 sequences are SQVTM and ANQGSEA. Trimming removed 7 bases at V and 0 bases at J, with 17 bases between. This CDR3 contains 15 residues. CDR3 bases: TGCAGCGCCTCTCCGGGACTTTCTAGCACAGATACGCAGTATTTT. The encoded protein is CSASPGLSSTDTQYF.

The V gene is TRBV19, the J gene TRBJ1-5; D is unclear. The germline V and J ends were trimmed by 5 bases and 4 bases, with 12 bases remaining between them. This CDR3 is 14 amino acids long. CDR1 LNHDA and CDR2 SQIVND come from the germline V gene (reference sequence). The DNA of the CDR3 is TGTGCCAGTAGTGCGTCAGGAGGGAATCAGCCCCAGCATTTT. Amino acids: CASSASGGNQPQHF.

The V and J genes are TRBV30 and TRBJ1-5, with 8 bases aligning to TRBD1. V lost 2 bases, J lost 8 bases, and 5 bases stayed unmatched. The V gene's germline CDR1 is GTSNPN and CDR2 SVGIG (reference sequence). CDR3 length: 13 residues. Written as DNA, the CDR3 is TGTGCCTGGAGTCTCGACAGGGGAGAGCCCCAGCATTTT. This gives the protein CAWSLDRGEPQHF.

The chain uses TRBV29-1 and TRBJ2-1; D gene ambiguous. Germline V lookup: CDR1 SQVTM, CDR2 ANQGSEA. The V and J ends lost 3 bases and 4 bases respectively, with 4 bases between them. The CDR3 is made up of 11 amino acids. The CDR3 region is CSVEGYNEQFF. Here the CDR3 DNA reads TGCAGCGTTGAGGGGTACAATGAGCAGTTCTTC.

This sequence joins TRBV11-3 and TRBJ2-1; TRBD2 agrees at 7 bases. This CDR3 comprises 16 residues. From germline, CDR1 is SGHNT and CDR2 YENEEA. V trimming: 0 bases; J trimming: 7 bases; junction bases outside the gene matches: 9. CDR3 sequence: CASSLDRTRMLNEQFF. The CDR3 nucleotides read TGTGCCAGCAGCTTAGACCGGACTAGAATGTTGAATGAGCAGTTCTTC.

This clone was detected once. The V call is TRBV18, the J call TRBJ2-2, with D perhaps TRBD2 (5 bases). Germline loops: CDR1 KGHSH, CDR2 LQKENI. The ends were cut back, 6 bases at V and 5 bases at J, with 13 bases in the middle. This CDR3 is built from 14 residues. The CDR3 spells CASSPSGVTGELFF. CDR3 bases: TGTGCCAGCTCCCCCTCCGGGGTAACCGGGGAGCTGTTTTTT. The full variable domain, in which reference TRBV18 and TRBJ2-2 provide the parts outside the CDR3, is NAGVMQNPRHLVRRRGQEARLRCSPMKGHSHVYWYRQLPEEGLKFMVYLQKENIIDESGMPKERFSAEFPKEGPSILRIQQVVRGDSAAYFCASSPSGVTGELFFGEGSRLTVL.

The chain has TRBV28 and TRBJ2-7; 12 nucleotides match TRBD2. This CDR3 contains 14 residues. Losses at the gene ends were 7 bases for V and 3 bases for J; bases not matched to a gene: 4. Per germline, CDR1 MDHEN and CDR2 SYDVKM. The CDR3 coding sequence is TGTGCCAGCAATCTAGCGGGAGGGTTCTACGAGCAGTACTTC. It yields the protein CASNLAGGFYEQYF.

The chain recombines TRBV7-9 with TRBJ2-7, with 10 bases identical to TRBD2. J lost 4 bases, V lost 5 bases, and 8 bases had no gene match. This CDR3 comprises 15 residues. Per the germline V gene, CDR1 is SEHNR and CDR2 is FQNEAQ (reference sequence). CDR3 region: CASSIPSGGLYEQYF. The CDR3, as DNA: TGTGCCAGCAGCATACCTAGCGGGGGTTTGTACGAGCAGTACTTC.

This clone occurred once. The genes are TRBV6-5 and TRBJ1-2; 7 bases align to TRBD1. The V segment lost 0 bases and the J segment 7 bases; nucleotides outside the gene matches: 5. The CDR3 spans 14 residues. Per the germline V gene, CDR1 is MNHEY and CDR2 is SVGAGI. For the CDR3, the DNA is TGTGCCAGCAGTTACTCCGGACAGGCAGGTGGCTACACCTTC. Protein: CASSYSGQAGGYTF.

The rearrangement links TRBV5-1 to TRBJ2-2; no clear D. The CDR3 spans 14 residues. The germline CDR1 and CDR2 sequences are SGHRS and YFSETQ. V was shortened by 3 bases and J by 3 bases, with 9 bases between the two germline ends. CDR3 sequence (DNA): TGCGCCAGCAGCTGGAGCACAGACACCGGGGAGCTGTTTTTT. This codes for CASSWSTDTGELFF.

The chain is built from TRBV30 and TRBJ1-5; 7 bases match TRBD1. CDR3 size: 15 residues. Losses at the gene ends were 0 bases for V and 2 bases for J; bases not matched to a gene: 4. The V gene's germline CDR1 is GTSNPN and CDR2 SVGIG (reference sequence). The CDR3 DNA is TGTGCCTGGAGTGTAGTGCAGGGGGGCAATCAGCCCCAGCATTTT. Encoded protein: CAWSVVQGGNQPQHF.

This clone was seen a single time. The V call is TRBV27, the J call TRBJ2-4, with D perhaps TRBD2 (5 bases). CDR3 length: 13 amino acids. Trimming removed 6 bases at V and 8 bases at J, with 14 bases between. Germline loops: CDR1 MNHEY, CDR2 SMNVEV (reference sequence). DNA for the CDR3: TGTGCCAGCAGCCGGACTGAGATGGACATTCAGTACTTC. Its protein product is CASSRTEMDIQYF.

The rearrangement uses TRBV7-9 and TRBJ1-4; no firm D call. This CDR3 has 13 amino acids. The V end lost 5 bases, the J end lost 7 bases, and 11 bases lay between the germline ends. The germline V gene has CDR1 SEHNR and CDR2 FQNEAQ (reference sequence). Here the CDR3 DNA reads TGTGCCAGCAGCCACGAGCGGGCTGAAAAACTGTTTTTT. Protein product: CASSHERAEKLFF.

The DNA for the CDR3 is TGTGCCAGCAGCGATAGCTCCTACAATGAGCAGTTCTTC. Protein product: CASSDSSYNEQFF. This rearrangement joins TRBV7-3 to TRBJ2-1; D not resolved. The CDR3 has 13 amino acids. From germline, CDR1 is SGHTA and CDR2 FQGTGA. V was clipped by 5 bases and J by 0 bases, with 5 bases between them.

As concerns this clone: The junction differs from germline at one of its ends, possibly a read error. The rearrangement joins TRBV15 to TRBJ2-1; TRBD2 agrees at 9 bases. The germline CDR1 and CDR2 sequences are LNHNV and YYDKDF (reference sequence). The length of the CDR3 is 19 residues. CDR3: CATSRDVLQREESYNEQLF. The CDR3 DNA sequence: TGTGCCACCAGCAGAGATGTGTTACAGCGGGAGGAATCCTACAATGAGCAGCTCTTC.

The J gene is TRBJ2-2, the V gene TRBV28; D may be TRBD1 (6 bases). The germline gives CDR1 MDHEN, CDR2 SYDVKM. The CDR3 is 13 amino acids. With 11 bases removed from V and 5 bases from J, the gap between germline ends came to 15 bases. The CDR3 region is CASSRRGTGELFF. CDR3 bases: TGTGCCTCCTCTCGAAGGGGGACCGGGGAGCTGTTTTTT.

The V call is TRBV7-2, the J call TRBJ2-1; weak D call: TRBD2 (6 bases). Germline V gives CDR1 SGHTA, CDR2 FQGNSA. The CDR3 spans 15 residues. Trimming left V 0 bases short and J 1 base short, with 7 bases between. CDR3 bases: TGTGCCAGCAGCTTAGCGCGGGGATCCTACAATGAGCAGTTCTTC. Translation gives CASSLARGSYNEQFF.